These 30 T cell receptor beta chains were all obtained from the same sample, sequenced in a study of somatic mutations in cytotoxic T cells in rheumatoid arthritis. Data came from immunoSEQ multiplex PCR; TCRdb stores just in-frame clones and leaves some out. There are approximately 3,000 clones in the sample; less than 90% occur only once, and about 33% lies in the top ten. The specimen sequenced was CD8+ T cells sorted from blood. Source of these receptors: a woman aged 60-75 years with rheumatoid arthritis.

The table lists this clone with a count of one. This chain links TRBV30 with TRBJ2-5; 8 bases fit TRBD1. Germline assignment: CDR1 GTSNPN and CDR2 SVGIG (reference sequence). The length of the CDR3 is 11 residues. V shed 8 bases, J shed 11 bases, and the junction held 10 bases outside the gene matches. The CDR3 loop is CALGQGAEQYF. Here the CDR3 DNA reads TGTGCCCTGGGGCAGGGGGCGGAACAGTACTTC. The whole variable domain, filled in from reference TRBV30 and TRBJ2-5, reads SQTIHQWPATLVQPVGSPLSLECTVEGTSNPNLYWYRQAAGRGLQLLFYSVGIGQISSEVPQNLSASRPQDRQFILSSKKLLLSDSGFYLCALGQGAEQYFGPGTRLLVL.

The chain recombines TRBV7-9 with TRBJ2-5; 15 nucleotides line up with TRBD2. CDR3 size: 16 residues. Germline V CDR1 and CDR2: SEHNR, FQNEAQ (reference sequence). V shed 5 bases and J 4 bases; nucleotides not matched to a gene: 5. CDR3: CASSPGLAGGPETQYF. The CDR3 region has the DNA TGTGCCAGCAGCCCCGGACTAGCGGGAGGGCCAGAGACCCAGTACTTC.

The chain couples TRBV4-1 to TRBJ2-1, with TRBD1 identical over 8 bases. V lost 1 base, J lost 0 bases, and 14 bases stayed unmatched. The germline V gene encodes CDR1 MGHRA and CDR2 YSYEKL. The CDR3 is made up of 20 amino acids. CDR3 in amino acids: CASSQVLGVGDRGSYNEQFF. DNA for the CDR3: TGCGCCAGCAGCCAAGTTTTGGGAGTCGGCGACAGGGGCTCCTACAATGAGCAGTTCTTC.

The chain has TRBV25-1 and TRBJ2-1, with D possibly being TRBD1 (5 bases). The V end lost 4 bases, the J end lost 7 bases, and 17 bases lay between the germline ends. The CDR3 runs 15 residues. Germline lookup yields CDR1 MGHDK and CDR2 SYGVNS. The CDR3 nucleotides are TGTGCCAGCAGTGTCACACGGACACAGTTTAATGAGCAGTTCTTC. Amino acid sequence: CASSVTRTQFNEQFF.

This chain uses TRBV4-1 with TRBJ1-5; D remains unclear. This CDR3 is 17 amino acids long. V lost 0 bases, J lost 0 bases, and 12 bases lay in between. Germline CDR1 MGHRA, CDR2 YSYEKL. The CDR3 DNA is TGCGCCAGCAGCCAAGATCTTTTACTTTATAGCAATCAGCCCCAGCATTTT. This codes for CASSQDLLLYSNQPQHF.

This sequence joins TRBV7-9 and TRBJ2-1; 8 nucleotides align to TRBD2. J was trimmed by 9 bases and V by 8 bases; bases with no gene match: 6. Germline V gene sequence: CDR1 SEHNR, CDR2 FQNEAQ (reference sequence). The CDR3 has 12 residues. The CDR3 is CASGLASVEQFF. CDR3 coding DNA: TGTGCCAGCGGACTAGCTAGTGTTGAGCAGTTCTTC.

This clone was counted once. This chain links TRBV28 with TRBJ2-5; 9 nucleotides line up with TRBD1. V lost 4 bases to trimming and J lost 4 bases; unmatched junction nucleotides: 7. Germline lookup yields CDR1 MDHEN and CDR2 SYDVKM. This CDR3 contains 15 residues. The CDR3 DNA sequence: TGTGCCAGCAGTTGGGACAGGGAAGGTAGAGAGACCCAGTACTTC. Translating it yields CASSWDREGRETQYF.

This rearrangement joins TRBV2 to TRBJ2-3; 12 bases are shared with TRBD2. With 4 bases clipped from V and 5 bases from J, the junction kept 10 bases outside the gene matches. The CDR3 spans 17 residues. The V gene's germline CDR1 is SNHLY and CDR2 FYNNEI. CDR3 residues: CASSGPPGTSGLDTQYF. Written as DNA, the CDR3 is TGTGCCAGCAGTGGGCCGCCAGGGACTAGCGGGTTAGATACGCAGTATTTT.

V gene TRBV10-1 combines with J gene TRBJ2-5; 7 bases align to TRBD1. Germline CDR1 is WNHNN and CDR2 is SYGVQD (reference sequence). The CDR3 consists of 14 residues. V lost 6 bases to trimming and J lost 3 bases; unmatched junction nucleotides: 7. The CDR3 reads CASSSRDSKETQYF. The CDR3 DNA follows: TGCGCCAGCAGCTCCCGGGACAGTAAAGAGACCCAGTACTTC.

The V and J genes are TRBV27 and TRBJ2-2; TRBD1 is a possible D gene (5 bases). The V gene lost 4 bases and the J gene lost 5 bases, with 11 bases spanning the gap. The CDR3 contains 14 residues. Per germline, CDR1 MNHEY and CDR2 SMNVEV (reference sequence). The CDR3 DNA reads TGTGCCAGCAGTTGGCTGGGGCCGACCGGGGAGCTGTTTTTT. Translated, it gives CASSWLGPTGELFF.

The CDR3 loop is CASSRDRGLYEQYF. DNA of the CDR3: TGTGCCAGCAGTAGGGACAGGGGGCTTTACGAGCAGTACTTC. The chain couples TRBV6-1 to TRBJ2-7, with TRBD1 matching over 12 bases. Germline CDR1 reads MNHNS; CDR2 reads SASEGT. The CDR3 runs to 14 residues. The V and J ends lost 5 bases and 4 bases, in that order; junction bases with no gene match: 3.

The chain links TRBV4-1 to TRBJ2-5; D unclear. Germline V gene lookup returns CDR1 MGHRA and CDR2 YSYEKL. The CDR3 is made up of 15 amino acids. Trimming stripped 0 bases from V and 3 bases from J, with 11 bases between. CDR3 coding DNA: TGCGCCAGCAGCCAAGATGGCGCAGGCGAAGAGACCCAGTACTTC. This translates into CASSQDGAGEETQYF.

This chain joins TRBV13 and TRBJ2-4; a weak D match, TRBD2 (6 bases). Germline CDR1 and CDR2: PRHDT and FYEKMQ (reference sequence). The CDR3 runs 18 residues. The V end was cut by 4 bases, the J end by 0 bases, with 19 bases between. The CDR3 DNA is TGTGCCAGCAGCTCCCGCGGGGAGGACTCACTAGCCAAAAACATTCAGTACTTC. Residues: CASSSRGEDSLAKNIQYF.

The rearrangement uses TRBV9 and TRBJ2-1; 13 bases map to TRBD2. Looked up from germline, CDR1 is SGDLS and CDR2 is YYNGEE. V dropped 0 bases and J dropped 7; count of bases not matched to a gene: 16. The CDR3 is 20 amino acids. The CDR3, as DNA: TGTGCCAGCAGCGTAGCGTGGTCAGGGGCGACTAGCGGGAGGAAAAATGAGCAGTTCTTC. Residues: CASSVAWSGATSGRKNEQFF. The full variable domain, its missing parts supplied by reference TRBV9 and TRBJ2-1, is DSGVTQTPKHLITATGQRVTLRCSPRSGDLSVYWYQQSLDQGLQFLIQYYNGEERAKGNILERFSAQQFPDLHSELNLSSLELGDSALYFCASSVAWSGATSGRKNEQFFGPGTRLTVL.

The rearrangement joins TRBV5-6 to TRBJ2-5, with 10 bases identical to TRBD2. The germline CDR1 and CDR2 sequences are SGHDT and YYEEEE. V was clipped by 0 bases and J by 3 bases; unmatched bases: 5. The CDR3 contains 16 residues. This CDR3 reads CASSLGTSGMKETQYF. CDR3 DNA: TGTGCCAGCAGCTTGGGAACTAGCGGGATGAAAGAGACCCAGTACTTC.

This rearrangement joins TRBV28 to TRBJ1-1; no reliable D call. Looked up from germline, CDR1 is MDHEN and CDR2 is SYDVKM. The ends were cut back, 3 bases at V and 5 bases at J, with 10 bases in the middle. The length of the CDR3 is 13 residues. CDR3 in DNA: TGTGCCAGCAGTTTCACTCGAGGGACTGAAGCTTTCTTT. It codes for CASSFTRGTEAFF.

V is TRBV29-1 and J is TRBJ1-1, with a possible D match to TRBD1 (6 bases). The CDR3 sequence is 14 residues long. Germline V CDR1 and CDR2: SQVTM, ANQGSEA. The germline V and J ends were trimmed by 3 bases and 2 bases, with 13 bases remaining between them. The CDR3 DNA is TGCAGCGTTGATGGCGACGGGACAAACACTGAAGCTTTCTTT. This translates into CSVDGDGTNTEAFF.

The chain employs TRBV25-1 and TRBJ2-5; 12 nucleotides align to TRBD2. This CDR3 has 16 residues. Unmatched junction bases numbered 8, after V lost 4 bases and J lost 5 bases. Germline V CDR1 and CDR2: MGHDK, SYGVNS. The CDR3 spells CASSGLAGERAETQYF. CDR3 coding DNA: TGTGCCAGCAGTGGACTAGCGGGAGAGAGGGCGGAGACCCAGTACTTC.

V is TRBV5-1 and J is TRBJ1-1; 11 nucleotides agree with TRBD1. This CDR3 is built from 15 residues. Trimming at V came to 5 bases and at J to 6 bases, leaving 9 bases not matched to a gene. Per germline, CDR1 SGHRS and CDR2 YFSETQ. CDR3 protein: CASRVGQGAVSEAFF. Written as DNA, the CDR3 is TGCGCCAGCAGAGTAGGACAGGGGGCGGTGTCTGAAGCTTTCTTT.

The rearrangement links TRBV20-1 to TRBJ1-1; maybe TRBD1 (5 bases). The CDR3 consists of 10 residues. The germline V gene encodes CDR1 DFQATT and CDR2 SNEGSKA (reference sequence). V was pared by 3 bases and J by 11 bases, with 10 bases between. As DNA, the CDR3 is TGCAGTGCTAGCCGGGGGGGGGCTTTCTTT. Residues: CSASRGGAFF.

J is TRBJ1-4 and V is TRBV5-5; tentatively, D is TRBD1 (5 bases). CDR1 and CDR2 (germline): SGHKS, YYEKEE (reference sequence). The ends were cut back, 2 bases at V and 0 bases at J, with 8 bases in the middle. CDR3 size: 15 residues. The CDR3 DNA sequence: TGTGCCAGCAGCTTACTGGACACAACTAATGAAAAACTGTTTTTT. It specifies CASSLLDTTNEKLFF.

The genes are TRBV19 and TRBJ2-7; D is perhaps TRBD2 (6 bases). Trimming pared 1 base from V and 7 bases from J, leaving 11 bases between. The V gene's germline CDR1 is LNHDA and CDR2 SQIVND (reference sequence). This CDR3 contains 13 residues. The CDR3 DNA is TGTGCCAGTAGTATAGTGGCGGGAATTGAGCAGTACTTC. Amino acid sequence: CASSIVAGIEQYF.

The chain links TRBV19 to TRBJ2-1; TRBD2 matches 11 bases. V shed 6 bases and J 7 bases; nucleotides not matched to a gene: 5. This CDR3 contains 14 residues. CDR1 and CDR2 from the germline V gene are LNHDA and SQIVND (reference sequence). CDR3 amino acids: CASRWTSGPNEQFF. The CDR3 nucleotides are TGTGCCAGTAGATGGACTAGCGGGCCTAATGAGCAGTTCTTC.

Remarks on this clone: Other DNA sequences in this specimen translate into the identical CDR3. The chain couples TRBV28 to TRBJ1-5, with a tentative D call TRBD1 (6 bases). Germline values: CDR1 MDHEN, CDR2 SYDVKM. The length of the CDR3 is 15 residues. V gave up 3 bases and J gave up 6 bases, with 15 bases separating them. Here the CDR3 DNA reads TGTGCCAGCAGTTTGGGGCAGGGGTTTCGTCAGCCCCAGCATTTT. It is translated as CASSLGQGFRQPQHF.

The genes are TRBV4-3 and TRBJ2-3, with 10 bases identical to TRBD1. With V trimmed by 4 bases and J by 4 bases, 5 bases remained unmatched. The CDR3 is 15 residues long. Germline V CDR1 and CDR2: LGHNA, YSLEER. CDR3 region: CASSPGTGEADTQYF. CDR3 nucleotides: TGCGCCAGCAGCCCCGGGACAGGGGAGGCAGATACGCAGTATTTT.

The chain links TRBV7-9 to TRBJ2-1, with D tentatively TRBD2 (7 bases). The V end lost 5 bases, the J end lost 3 bases, and 17 bases lay between the germline ends. The CDR3 sequence is 16 residues long. Germline CDR1 is SEHNR and CDR2 is FQNEAQ (reference sequence). The CDR3 region is CASSPEGGPFYNEQFF. In DNA, the CDR3 is TGTGCCAGCAGCCCTGAGGGGGGGCCCTTCTACAATGAGCAGTTCTTC.

The J gene is TRBJ2-1, the V gene TRBV27; 8 bases are shared with TRBD2. The CDR3 is 14 amino acids. The junction had 9 bases not matched to a gene; V was cut back by 4 bases and J by 10 bases. Germline CDR1 reads MNHEY; CDR2 reads SMNVEV (reference sequence). CDR3 nucleotides: TGTGCCAGCAGTTCCTCTGGACTAGCTCGGGAGCAGTTCTTC. It codes for CASSSSGLAREQFF.

The V gene is TRBV6-1, the J gene TRBJ2-7, with 8 bases lining up with TRBD2. The CDR3 consists of 16 residues. With 3 bases clipped from V and 2 bases from J, the junction kept 9 bases outside the gene matches. The germline gives CDR1 MNHNS, CDR2 SASEGT. In DNA, the CDR3 is TGTGCCAGCAGTGATGGACGAGTAGCGGGAACCTACGAGCAGTACTTC. Residues: CASSDGRVAGTYEQYF.

The V gene is TRBV11-2, the J gene TRBJ2-3; weak D call: TRBD2 (6 bases). Trimming removed 5 bases at V and 6 bases at J, with 9 bases between. This CDR3 has 12 amino acids. The germline gives CDR1 SGHAT, CDR2 FQNNGV. Here the CDR3 reads CASSRGGDTQYF. In nucleotides, the CDR3 is TGTGCCAGCAGCCGCGGAGGGGATACGCAGTATTTT.

The chain has TRBV7-2 and TRBJ2-7, with 9 bases matching TRBD2. The germline V gene encodes CDR1 SGHTA and CDR2 FQGNSA. This CDR3 is 16 amino acids long. The V and J ends lost 1 base and 2 bases, in that order; junction bases with no gene match: 6. CDR3 protein: CASSLGLAGATYEQYF. The CDR3 DNA is TGTGCCAGCAGCTTAGGCTTAGCGGGAGCGACCTACGAGCAGTACTTC.